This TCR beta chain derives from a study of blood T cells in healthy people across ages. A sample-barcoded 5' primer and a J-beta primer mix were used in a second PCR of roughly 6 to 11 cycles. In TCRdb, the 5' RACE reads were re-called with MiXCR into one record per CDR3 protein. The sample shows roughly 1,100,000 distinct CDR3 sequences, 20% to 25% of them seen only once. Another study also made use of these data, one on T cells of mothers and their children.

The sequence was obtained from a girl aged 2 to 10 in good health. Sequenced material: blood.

The CDR3 coding sequence is TGTGCCAGCAGCTTGGCCGCCGGGGCTCTAGCGGGGGATGAGCAGTTCTTC. This codes for CASSLAAGALAGDEQFF. The gene calls are TRBV5-6 and TRBJ2-1; 10 nucleotides match TRBD2. Germline V gene sequence: CDR1 SGHDT, CDR2 YYEEEE. The CDR3 has 17 residues. Losses at the gene ends were 0 bases for V and 8 bases for J; bases not matched to a gene: 11.